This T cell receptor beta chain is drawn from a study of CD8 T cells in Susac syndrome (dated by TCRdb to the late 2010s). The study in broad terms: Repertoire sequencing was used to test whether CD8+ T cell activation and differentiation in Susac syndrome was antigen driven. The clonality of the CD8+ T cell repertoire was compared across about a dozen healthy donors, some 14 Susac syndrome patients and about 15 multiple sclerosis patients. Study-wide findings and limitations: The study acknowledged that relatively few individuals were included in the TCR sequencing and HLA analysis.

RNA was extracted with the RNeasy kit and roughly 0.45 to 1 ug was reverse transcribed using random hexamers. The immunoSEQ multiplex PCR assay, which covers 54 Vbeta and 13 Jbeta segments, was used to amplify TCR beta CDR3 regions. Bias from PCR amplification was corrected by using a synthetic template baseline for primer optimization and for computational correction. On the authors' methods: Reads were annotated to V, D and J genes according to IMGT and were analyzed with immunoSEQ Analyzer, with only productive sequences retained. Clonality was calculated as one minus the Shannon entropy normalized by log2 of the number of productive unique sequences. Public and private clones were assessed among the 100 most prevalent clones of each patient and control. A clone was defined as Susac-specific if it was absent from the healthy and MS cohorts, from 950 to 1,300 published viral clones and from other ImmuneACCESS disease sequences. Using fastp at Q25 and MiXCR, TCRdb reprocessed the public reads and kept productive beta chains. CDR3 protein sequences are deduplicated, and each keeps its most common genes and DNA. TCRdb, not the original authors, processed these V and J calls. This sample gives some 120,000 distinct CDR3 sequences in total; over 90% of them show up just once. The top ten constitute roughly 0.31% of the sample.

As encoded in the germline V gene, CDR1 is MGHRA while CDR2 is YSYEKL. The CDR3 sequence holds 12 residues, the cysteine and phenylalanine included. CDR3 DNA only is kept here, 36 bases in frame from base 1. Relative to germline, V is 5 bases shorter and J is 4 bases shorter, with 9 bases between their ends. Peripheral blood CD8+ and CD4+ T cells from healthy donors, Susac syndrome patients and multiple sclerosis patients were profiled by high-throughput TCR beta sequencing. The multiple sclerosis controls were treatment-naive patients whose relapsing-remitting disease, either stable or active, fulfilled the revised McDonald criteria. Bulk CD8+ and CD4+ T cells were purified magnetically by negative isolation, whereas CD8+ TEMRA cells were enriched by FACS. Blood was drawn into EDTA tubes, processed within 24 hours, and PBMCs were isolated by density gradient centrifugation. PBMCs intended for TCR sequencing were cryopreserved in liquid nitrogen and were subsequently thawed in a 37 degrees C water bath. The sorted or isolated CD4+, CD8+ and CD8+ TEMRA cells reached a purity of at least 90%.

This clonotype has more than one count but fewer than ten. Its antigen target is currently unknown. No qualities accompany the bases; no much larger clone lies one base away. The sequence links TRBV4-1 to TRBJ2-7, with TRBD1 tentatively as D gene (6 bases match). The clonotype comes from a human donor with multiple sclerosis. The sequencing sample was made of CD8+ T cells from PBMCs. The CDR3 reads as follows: CASSATGYEQYF. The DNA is TGCGCCAGCAGCGCTACAGGGTACGAGCAGTACTTC.